A single sample is the source of the 27 T cell receptor beta chains below, sequenced in a study of neurological immune-mediated disorders (dated by TCRdb to the late 2010s). Library creation used 5' RACE. Sequenced on an Illumina HiSeq 2500. TCRdb reprocessing: public reads trimmed at Q25 with fastp, clones called with MiXCR, in-frame beta chains kept. CDR3 protein duplicates are merged, each entry listing the most common genes and DNA. The sample table holds 35,000 to 40,000 distinct CDR3 sequences, of which 11% were seen once. The top ten constitute 3% to 4.5% of the sample. Source material: CD4+ T cells from blood. The receptors were sampled from a woman aged 25 to 39 with HTLV-1-associated myelopathy (HAM/TSP).

This clonotype was detected many times. This chain joins TRBV3-1 and TRBJ1-2; D is uncertain. Germline V gene data show CDR1 as LGHDT and CDR2 as YNNKEL (reference sequence). The CDR3 covers 16 residues. Trimming cost V 0 bases and J 4 bases, with 15 bases left between them. This chain's CDR3 is CASSQDLRLSPYGYTF. CDR3 nucleotides: TGTGCCAGCAGCCAAGATTTGAGACTATCCCCCTATGGCTACACCTTC.

A word on this clonotype: Its ends do not fully match the called genes, so a read error is possible. J is TRBJ2-2 and V is TRBV18, with 9 nucleotides matching TRBD1. The CDR3 contains 15 residues. Germline lookup yields CDR1 KGHSH and CDR2 LQKENI. The CDR3 sequence is CASSPRQGDTGELFF. The CDR3 bases are TGTGCCAGCTCGCCACGACAGGGGGACACCGGGGAGCTGTTTTTT.

This clonotype was found many times. This chain links TRBV30 with TRBJ2-7; D is ambiguous. V was cut by 1 base and J by 2 bases, with 9 bases left in between. Germline V gene lookup returns CDR1 GTSNPN and CDR2 SVGIG (reference sequence). There are 13 residues in the CDR3. CDR3 DNA sequence: TGTGCCTGGAGTGGCAGGCTACCCTACGAGCAGTACTTC. Translation gives CAWSGRLPYEQYF.

This clonotype was recorded many times. The rearrangement joins TRBV7-7 to TRBJ2-1, with D possibly TRBD1 on 6 matching bases. Deletions cut 5 bases from V and 5 bases from J, with 19 bases between. Germline assignment: CDR1 SSHAT and CDR2 FNYEAQ (reference sequence). This CDR3 region has 16 residues. CDR3 bases: TGTGCCAGCAGCGCCCTACAGGGAACTTATAACAATGAGCAGTTCTTC. Protein: CASSALQGTYNNEQFF.

The sample holds many counts of this clonotype. The rearrangement uses TRBV20-1 and TRBJ2-3, with 12 nucleotides matching TRBD2. CDR1 DFQATT and CDR2 SNEGSKA come from the germline V gene (reference sequence). With 6 bases clipped from V and 2 bases from J, the junction kept 3 bases outside the gene matches. The CDR3 sequence is 14 residues long. CDR3 sequence reads: CSAGLAGITDTQYF. The CDR3 nucleotides read TGCAGTGCAGGACTAGCGGGGATCACAGATACGCAGTATTTT.

The V gene is TRBV20-1, the J gene TRBJ2-1, with 15 positions matching TRBD2. This CDR3 spans 16 amino acids. V was clipped by 3 bases and J by 5 bases; unmatched bases: 5. The germline CDR1 and CDR2 sequences are DFQATT and SNEGSKA (reference sequence). The DNA for the CDR3 is TGCAGTGCTAGCGGGACTAGCGGGGGGCCCCACAATGAGCAGTTCTTC. Translated: CSASGTSGGPHNEQFF.

This clonotype was seen repeatedly, ten times or more. The chain has TRBV7-3 and TRBJ1-1, with 7 bases fitting TRBD1. The CDR3 is 14 residues long. Germline lookup yields CDR1 SGHTA and CDR2 FQGTGA. After removal of 1 base from V and 5 bases from J, the junction contained 4 bases not matched to a gene. The CDR3 sequence: CASSLKGQRTEAFF. The CDR3 DNA is TGTGCCAGCAGCTTAAAGGGACAGAGGACTGAAGCTTTCTTT.

The sample holds many counts of this clonotype. The chain carries TRBV28 and TRBJ1-4; D is perhaps TRBD1 (6 bases). The CDR3 is made up of 15 amino acids. V lost 5 bases, J lost 6 bases, and 16 bases lay in between. Germline V gene sequence: CDR1 MDHEN, CDR2 SYDVKM. The CDR3 protein is CASSPTGLWDEKLFF. DNA of the CDR3: TGTGCCAGCAGTCCCACAGGGCTTTGGGATGAAAAACTGTTTTTT.

The sample holds many counts of this clonotype. This chain connects TRBV5-1 to TRBJ1-2; 7 nucleotides line up with TRBD1. Germline V CDR1 and CDR2: SGHRS, YFSETQ. The CDR3 has 16 residues. The J segment lost 4 bases and the V segment lost 0 bases, leaving 9 bases of the junction unmatched. The CDR3 reads CASSLERGREIYGYTF. DNA of the CDR3: TGCGCCAGCAGCTTGGAGAGGGGGCGGGAAATCTATGGCTACACCTTC.

This clonotype was found many times. V gene TRBV2 combines with J gene TRBJ2-3, with D possibly matching TRBD2 (6 bases). V lost 6 bases to trimming and J lost 4 bases, with 11 bases between them. Germline V gene sequence: CDR1 SNHLY, CDR2 FYNNEI. The CDR3 is made up of 13 amino acids. The CDR3 loop is CASSEGRSDTQYF. The CDR3 DNA follows: TGTGCCAGCAGCGAGGGGAGGTCAGATACGCAGTATTTT. The full variable domain, completed using reference TRBV2 and TRBJ2-3, is EPEVTQTPSHQVTQMGQEVILRCVPISNHLYFYWYRQILGQKVEFLVSFYNNEISEKSEIFDDQFSVERPDGSNFTLKIRSTKLEDSAMYFCASSEGRSDTQYFGPGTRLTVL.

The table lists this clonotype with a few counts. This rearrangement joins TRBV20-1 to TRBJ2-1, with TRBD1 identical over 9 bases. CDR3 size: 17 residues. Germline CDR1 and CDR2: DFQATT and SNEGSKA (reference sequence). The V gene end was trimmed by 2 bases and the J gene end by 9 bases; junction bases not matched to a gene: 17. Here the CDR3 reads CSARPLAGTGPVGEQFF. In DNA form, the CDR3 reads TGCAGTGCTAGACCTCTCGCTGGGACAGGGCCGGTGGGTGAGCAGTTCTTC.

This clonotype was detected many times. As DNA, the CDR3 is TGTGCCAGCAGGCGATCCCGACAGGGACGCTACACCTTC. Protein product: CASRRSRQGRYTF. The V call is TRBV12-3 or TRBV12-4, the J call TRBJ1-2; 7 bases match TRBD1. Trimming removed 6 bases from V and 9 bases from J; junction bases left unmatched: 10. The CDR3 has 13 amino acids.

V and J are TRBV20-1 and TRBJ2-5, with D tentatively TRBD2 (5 bases). Per germline, CDR1 DFQATT and CDR2 SNEGSKA (reference sequence). The CDR3 is 16 residues long. Deletions cut 6 bases from V and 4 bases from J, with 24 bases between. The CDR3 bases are TGCAGTGCAGAGAGAGCCGGAGGCCCCGAGGGAGAGACCCAGTACTTC. Translating gives CSAERAGGPEGETQYF.

The table lists this clonotype with many counts. The rearrangement uses TRBV12-2 and TRBJ1-4; the listed D gene, TRBD1, was not tested against the DNA. TRBV12-2 is assigned pseudogene status. The CDR3 sequence is 16 residues long. The CDR3 reads CASRSTYRGRDEKLFF. The CDR3, as DNA: TGTGCAAGTCGCTCCACATACAGGGGGCGCGATGAAAAACTGTTTTTT.

This clonotype was seen ten or more times. The rearrangement links TRBV20-1 to TRBJ2-7, with 7 bases identical to TRBD1. With V trimmed by 5 bases and J by 5 bases, 6 bases remained unmatched. Germline-derived CDR1 and CDR2 are DFQATT and SNEGSKA (reference sequence). There are 12 residues in the CDR3. The CDR3 nucleotides are TGCAGTGCTGACAGGGAAATCGACGAGCAGTACTTC. It translates to CSADREIDEQYF.

This clonotype showed up just once. V gene TRBV10-2 combines with J gene TRBJ2-3, with 14 bases aligning to TRBD2. After removal of 6 bases from V and 5 bases from J, the junction contained 1 base not matched to a gene. CDR1 is WSHSY and CDR2 is SAAADI in the germline V gene. The length of the CDR3 is 14 residues. The CDR3 DNA follows: TGCGCCAGCAGGGGACTAGCGGGAGTAGATACGCAGTATTTT. It codes for CASRGLAGVDTQYF.

This clonotype was detected many times. The rearrangement joins TRBV6-6 to TRBJ1-1; TRBD1 might be the D (5 bases). CDR3 length equals 12 residues. V lost 0 bases, J lost 7 bases, and 6 bases lay in between. Germline CDR1 is MNHNY and CDR2 is SVGAGI (reference sequence). DNA of the CDR3: TGTGCCAGCAGTTACTCAAGGGGTGAAGCTTTCTTT. As protein: CASSYSRGEAFF.

This clonotype occurred many times. One end of the junction varies from germline; a read error may be responsible. V and J are TRBV18 and TRBJ2-3, with a possible D match to TRBD2 (6 bases). Germline lookup yields CDR1 KGHSH and CDR2 LQKENI. The CDR3 loop spans 14 amino acids. The chain's CDR3 is CASSLAGPTNTQYF. CDR3 coding DNA: TGTGCCAGCTCACTGGCGGGGCCCACAAATACGCAGTATTTT.

This clonotype was detected ten times or more. This chain joins TRBV9 and TRBJ1-2, with TRBD1 matching over 9 bases. This CDR3 is 15 amino acids long. The germline V gene has CDR1 SGDLS and CDR2 YYNGEE. The J segment lost 2 bases and the V segment lost 4 bases, leaving 6 bases of the junction unmatched. This chain's CDR3 is CASSFGQGLNYGYTF. The CDR3 coding sequence is TGTGCCAGCAGCTTCGGACAGGGGCTCAACTATGGCTACACCTTC.

The sample holds many counts of this clonotype. The V gene is TRBV7-9, the J gene TRBJ2-2, with D hard to call. The V gene's germline CDR1 is SEHNR and CDR2 FQNEAQ (reference sequence). The CDR3 runs 13 residues. V lost 5 bases to trimming and J lost 4 bases, with 8 bases between them. CDR3 sequence (DNA): TGTGCCAGCAGCGCAAGGGTCACCGGGGAGCTGTTTTTT. It codes for CASSARVTGELFF.

The sample holds many counts of this clonotype. CDR3 sequence (DNA): TGCGCCAGCACCTCGCAGGGGTACGAGCAGTACTTC. Translation gives CASTSQGYEQYF. This chain uses TRBV5-1 with TRBJ2-7; D might be TRBD1 (6 bases). This CDR3 region has 12 residues. V lost 6 bases and J lost 4, with 11 bases in between. CDR1 is SGHRS, CDR2 YFSETQ, per germline.

This clonotype was observed many times. The rearrangement links TRBV12-3 or TRBV12-4 to TRBJ1-1; D gene unclear. The CDR3 totals 11 residues. The ends were cut back, 2 bases at V and 7 bases at J, with 5 bases in the middle. The CDR3 here is CASSLNLEAFF. Written as DNA, the CDR3 is TGTGCCAGCAGTTTAAACCTTGAAGCTTTCTTT.

This clonotype has a count of ten or more. The chain uses TRBV20-1 and TRBJ2-6, with TRBD2 matching 16 bases. This CDR3 is 19 amino acids long. Germline lookup yields CDR1 DFQATT and CDR2 SNEGSKA (reference sequence). V gave up 5 bases and J gave up 2 bases; unmatched junction bases: 9. CDR3 sequence: CSAHRRGLAGGPGANVLTF. As DNA, the CDR3 is TGCAGTGCTCATCGGCGGGGACTAGCGGGGGGGCCTGGGGCCAACGTCCTGACTTTC.

This clonotype was picked up a small number of times. J is TRBJ1-5 and V is TRBV18; D remains ambiguous. CDR3 length equals 13 residues. Trimming left V 3 bases short and J 4 bases short, with 7 bases between. Looked up from germline, CDR1 is KGHSH and CDR2 is LQKENI. The CDR3 protein is CASSPDRNQPQHF. The CDR3 bases are TGTGCCAGCTCACCCGATCGAAATCAGCCCCAGCATTTT.

This clonotype showed up many times. The genes are TRBV20-1 and TRBJ1-5, with D uncertain. V shed 3 bases and J shed 1 base, with 13 bases lying between them. CDR1 and CDR2 (germline): DFQATT, SNEGSKA (reference sequence). The CDR3 is 15 residues long. DNA for the CDR3: TGCAGTGCTAGGACCCGGGAAGGAAGCAATCAGCCCCAGCATTTT. This gives the protein CSARTREGSNQPQHF.

At least ten counts were recorded for this clonotype. V is TRBV20-1 and J is TRBJ2-1, with 7 bases aligning to TRBD2. Looked up from germline, CDR1 is DFQATT and CDR2 is SNEGSKA (reference sequence). J gave up 10 bases and V 1 base, and 13 bases lay outside the gene matches. This CDR3 has 15 amino acids. The CDR3 loop reads CSARGPSGETREQFF. CDR3 bases: TGCAGTGCTAGAGGTCCCAGCGGGGAGACTCGAGAGCAGTTCTTC.

This clonotype was recorded many times. V and J are TRBV14 and TRBJ2-3; TRBD2 might be the D (5 bases). Germline V gene data show CDR1 as SGHDN and CDR2 as FVKESK. The CDR3 is 17 amino acids. V dropped 0 bases and J dropped 4 bases, with 17 bases sitting between them. CDR3 DNA: TGTGCCAGCAGCCAAGATCGGGGTAGTATTATCCCAGATACGCAGTATTTT. Translation: CASSQDRGSIIPDTQYF.